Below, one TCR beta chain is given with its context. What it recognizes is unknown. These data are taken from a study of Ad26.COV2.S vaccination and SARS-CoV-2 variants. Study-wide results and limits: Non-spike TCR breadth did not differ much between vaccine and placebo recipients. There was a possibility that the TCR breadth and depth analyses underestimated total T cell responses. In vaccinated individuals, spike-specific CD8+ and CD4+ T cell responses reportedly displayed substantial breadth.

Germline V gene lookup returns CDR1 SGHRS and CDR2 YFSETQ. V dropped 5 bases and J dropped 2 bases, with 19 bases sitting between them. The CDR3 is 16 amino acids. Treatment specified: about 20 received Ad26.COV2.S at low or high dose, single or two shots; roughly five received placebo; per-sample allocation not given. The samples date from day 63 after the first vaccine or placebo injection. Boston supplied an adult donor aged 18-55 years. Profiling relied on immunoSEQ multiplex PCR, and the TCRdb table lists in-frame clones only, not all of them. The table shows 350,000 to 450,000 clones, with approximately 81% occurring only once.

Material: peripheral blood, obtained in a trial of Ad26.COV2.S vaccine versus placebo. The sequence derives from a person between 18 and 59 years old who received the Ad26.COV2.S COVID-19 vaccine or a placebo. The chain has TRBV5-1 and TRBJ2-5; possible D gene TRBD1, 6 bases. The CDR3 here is CASSEPPGHQQETQYF. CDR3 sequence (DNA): TGCGCCAGCAGTGAACCCCCGGGACACCAACAAGAGACCCAGTACTTC.